Detailed here is one TCR beta chain. This sample is part of a study of cytomegalovirus exposure and HLA in healthy donors. The data were produced by immunoSEQ multiplex PCR, yet TCRdb's version contains in-frame clones alone and is incomplete. The profile shows approximately 82,000 clones, roughly 95% of them singletons. Germline CDR1 reads MNHNY; CDR2 reads SVGAGI (reference sequence). With 6 bases removed from V and 0 bases from J, the gap between germline ends came to 11 bases. The CDR3 is 15 amino acids. The sequence was collected from a woman under 30 in good health and CMV-seronegative. This chain connects TRBV6-6 to TRBJ1-4, with D unclear. The sequencing input was PBMCs. The CDR3 loop is CASSYTGTTNEKLFF. Here the CDR3 DNA reads TGTGCCAGCAGCTACACGGGAACAACTAATGAAAAACTGTTTTTT.